The 27 T cell receptor beta chains in this list originate from one sample, sequenced in a study of identical twins. TCRdb independently ran MiXCR on the 5' RACE reads; one entry per CDR3 protein. The table records 240,000 or so distinct CDR3 sequences, about 7% of them present only once. These data are also associated with another study on yellow fever vaccine responses in identical twins.

Sample: memory (CD45RO+) T cells sorted from blood. The receptors were gathered from a woman under 30 in good health.

This clonotype was counted only a few times. The chain employs TRBV20-1 and TRBJ2-1; 7 bases are shared with TRBD2. Germline V gene lookup returns CDR1 DFQATT and CDR2 SNEGSKA (reference sequence). The V and J ends lost 0 bases and 12 bases, in that order; junction bases with no gene match: 14. The CDR3 has 15 residues. In nucleotides, the CDR3 is TGCAGTGCTAGAGATCCTGGGGGAGGGTCGTTCCGGCAGTTCTTC. It encodes CSARDPGGGSFRQFF.

The chain uses TRBV4-2 and TRBJ2-2, with 7 bases lining up with TRBD1. In germline, CDR1 is LGHNA, CDR2 YNFKEQ. V was clipped by 2 bases and J by 7 bases; unmatched bases: 10. This CDR3 comprises 16 residues. The CDR3 region is CASSQRGDRAVGELFF. The CDR3 DNA reads TGTGCCAGCAGCCAAAGAGGAGACAGGGCAGTCGGGGAGCTGTTTTTT.

This clonotype was observed many times. The genes are TRBV7-9 and TRBJ2-2; TRBD2 aligns across 9 bases. The CDR3 is made up of 16 amino acids. V lost 5 bases, J lost 3 bases, and 7 bases stayed unmatched. Looked up from germline, CDR1 is SEHNR and CDR2 is FQNEAQ (reference sequence). In DNA form, the CDR3 reads TGTGCCAGCAGCAGTCGGGGACTAGCAGACACCGGGGAGCTGTTTTTT. It is translated as CASSSRGLADTGELFF.

This clonotype was recorded a few times. The chain uses TRBV6-1 and TRBJ2-5; possibly TRBD1 for D (5 bases). This CDR3 is built from 14 residues. V lost 4 bases and J 2 bases, leaving 11 bases between the germline ends. The germline V gene has CDR1 MNHNS and CDR2 SASEGT. CDR3 region: CASSGNRGQETQYF. Written as DNA, the CDR3 is TGTGCCAGCAGTGGAAATAGGGGTCAAGAGACCCAGTACTTC.

The chain uses TRBV10-2 and TRBJ2-3, with D perhaps TRBD2 (5 bases). The CDR3 is made up of 14 amino acids. Germline CDR1 WSHSY, CDR2 SAAADI. V lost 2 bases, J lost 1 base, and 7 bases lay in between. CDR3 nucleotide sequence: TGCGCCAGCAGTGAGAACGGGGGCACAGATACGCAGTATTTT. Translating it yields CASSENGGTDTQYF.

In its sample, this clonotype was seen a few times. V usage is TRBV29-1 and J usage is TRBJ2-7; tentative D call: TRBD1 (7 bases). Trimming pared 6 bases from V and 0 bases from J, leaving 15 bases between. This CDR3 region has 14 residues. CDR1 and CDR2 (germline): SQVTM, ANQGSEA. CDR3 DNA sequence: TGCAGCGTGCCCCAGGGGGGAAGCTCCTACGAGCAGTACGTC. Amino acids: CSVPQGGSSYEQYV.

This clonotype was counted many times. J is TRBJ1-5 and V is TRBV24-1; 7 nucleotides align to TRBD1. With 3 bases clipped from V and 3 bases from J, the junction kept 10 bases outside the gene matches. Germline-derived CDR1 and CDR2 are KGHDR and SFDVKD. This CDR3 region has 17 residues. CDR3: CATSDPGEGANNQPQHF. CDR3 DNA: TGTGCCACCAGTGATCCTGGGGAGGGGGCGAACAATCAGCCCCAGCATTTT.

This clonotype was seen a few times. This chain joins TRBV27 and TRBJ2-1; possibly TRBD2 for D (6 bases). V lost 1 base, J lost 9 bases, and 13 bases lay in between. The CDR3 runs to 14 residues. Germline values: CDR1 MNHEY, CDR2 SMNVEV (reference sequence). CDR3 amino acids: CASSLLASAAEQFF. The CDR3 DNA reads TGTGCCAGCAGTTTATTGGCTAGCGCGGCTGAGCAGTTCTTC.

The chain is built from TRBV11-2 and TRBJ2-2; 7 nucleotides line up with TRBD2. The CDR3 consists of 16 residues. J was trimmed by 1 base and V by 1 base; bases with no gene match: 3. Germline V gene lookup returns CDR1 SGHAT and CDR2 FQNNGV. In DNA, the CDR3 is TGTGCCAGCAGCTTAGGCTCTAGCGGGAACACCGGGGAGCTGTTTTTT. Protein: CASSLGSSGNTGELFF.

CDR3 loop: CASSPRRRSNTGELFF. CDR3 in DNA: TGTGCCAGCAGCCCACGGCGCCGCAGCAACACCGGGGAGCTGTTTTTT. This chain connects TRBV11-2 to TRBJ2-2; D unclear. Germline V gene data show CDR1 as SGHAT and CDR2 as FQNNGV. V shed 5 bases and J shed 2 bases, with 15 bases lying between them. CDR3 size: 16 residues.

This clonotype has just a few counts. This chain connects TRBV21-1 to TRBJ2-2; the table's D gene call, TRBD1, was not cross checked with the DNA. TRBV21-1 is listed as a pseudogene. CDR3 length: 20 amino acids. In nucleotides, the CDR3 is TGTGCCAGCAGCAAAGGGCTTCGGGACAGGGGTTATCCGAACACCGGGGAGCTGTTTTTT. Its translation is CASSKGLRDRGYPNTGELFF.

This clonotype was counted many times. The V gene is TRBV12-3 or TRBV12-4, the J gene TRBJ2-3; D call uncertain. The CDR3 extends over 14 amino acids. The germline V and J ends were trimmed by 3 bases and 0 bases, with 7 bases remaining between them. The DNA for the CDR3 is TGTGCCAGCAGTTTGGCTCGAAGCACAGATACGCAGTATTTT. The encoded protein is CASSLARSTDTQYF.

This clonotype showed up many times. This chain uses TRBV3-1 with TRBJ2-3; 9 bases fit TRBD2. Germline V CDR1 and CDR2: LGHDT, YNNKEL (reference sequence). The V segment lost 7 bases and the J segment 4 bases; nucleotides outside the gene matches: 6. The CDR3 runs to 14 residues. Here the CDR3 reads CASKASGMADTQYF. In DNA form, the CDR3 reads TGTGCCAGCAAAGCTAGCGGGATGGCAGATACGCAGTATTTT.

This clonotype appeared a few times. V usage is TRBV5-5 and J usage is TRBJ2-1; a weak D match, TRBD1 (5 bases). Trimming pared 0 bases from V and 3 bases from J, leaving 13 bases between. The CDR3 contains 16 residues. Germline V CDR1 and CDR2: SGHKS, YYEKEE (reference sequence). CDR3: CASSLERRVDYNEQFF. The CDR3 DNA sequence: TGTGCCAGCAGCTTGGAGCGCAGGGTCGACTACAATGAGCAGTTCTTC.

A few counts support this clonotype. The rearrangement links TRBV20-1 to TRBJ1-1; the match to TRBD1 covers 8 bases. CDR1 is DFQATT and CDR2 is SNEGSKA in the germline V gene (reference sequence). This CDR3 spans 15 amino acids. V was clipped by 2 bases and J by 0 bases; unmatched bases: 5. The CDR3 nucleotides read TGCAGTGCTAGACGACAGGGGCCCCTGAACACTGAAGCTTTCTTT. Translated, it gives CSARRQGPLNTEAFF.

In this sample, this clonotype turned up many times. This chain joins TRBV15 and TRBJ2-4; possibly TRBD1 for D (6 bases). Germline values: CDR1 LNHNV, CDR2 YYDKDF (reference sequence). Trimming shortened V by 0 bases and J by 1 base, and 10 bases separated the two germline ends. The CDR3 totals 16 residues. CDR3 sequence reads: CATSRDQGQAKNIQYF. The CDR3 region has the DNA TGTGCCACCAGCAGAGATCAAGGACAGGCCAAAAACATTCAGTACTTC. The full variable domain, with the rest looked up from reference TRBV15 and TRBJ2-4, is DAMVIQNPRYQVTQFGKPVTLSCSQTLNHNVMYWYQQKSSQAPKLLFHYYDKDFNNEADTPDNFQSRRPNTSFCFLDIRSPGLGDTAMYLCATSRDQGQAKNIQYFGAGTRLSVL.

There are many counts of this clonotype. The chain combines TRBV3-1 with TRBJ2-7; TRBD1 aligns across 11 bases. The germline V gene has CDR1 LGHDT and CDR2 YNNKEL (reference sequence). Unmatched junction bases numbered 3, after V lost 4 bases and J lost 4 bases. There are 14 residues in the CDR3. As DNA, the CDR3 is TGTGCCAGCAGCCCCCGGGACAGGGGGTACGAGCAGTACTTC. Translated: CASSPRDRGYEQYF.

This clonotype was seen a handful of times. V gene TRBV28 combines with J gene TRBJ1-6, with TRBD1 as a possible D gene (6 bases). CDR3 size: 13 residues. Trimming took off 6 bases at V and 10 bases at J, with 13 bases between the two ends. The V gene's germline CDR1 is MDHEN and CDR2 SYDVKM. The CDR3 sequence: CASRTGFQSPLHF. In nucleotides, the CDR3 is TGTGCCAGCAGAACAGGGTTTCAATCACCCCTCCACTTT.

This clonotype was picked up a small number of times. The chain uses TRBV28 and TRBJ2-7; D is undetermined. CDR3 length: 9 amino acids. V shed 8 bases and J shed 5 bases, with 4 bases lying between them. Germline V gene data show CDR1 as MDHEN and CDR2 as SYDVKM. The CDR3: CASCDEQYV. CDR3 nucleotides: TGTGCCAGCTGTGACGAGCAGTACGTC.

This clonotype was counted ten times or more. The rearrangement links TRBV6-1 to TRBJ1-1; possibly TRBD1 for D (6 bases). The V gene lost 2 bases and the J gene lost 4 bases, with 14 bases spanning the gap. The CDR3 runs to 15 residues. Germline lookup yields CDR1 MNHNS and CDR2 SASEGT. CDR3 sequence (DNA): TGTGCCAGCAGTGAAAGGGGTAAGGGGGTCACTGAAGCTTTCTTT. This gives the protein CASSERGKGVTEAFF.

V gene TRBV20-1 combines with J gene TRBJ2-7; perhaps TRBD2 as D (6 bases). Per germline, CDR1 DFQATT and CDR2 SNEGSKA (reference sequence). CDR3 length equals 17 residues. The CDR3 bases are TGCTGCGTCAGACCAACTGTGGAGGGAAGACGCTCCTACGAGCAGTACTTC. It is translated as CCVRPTVEGRRSYEQYF.

The chain employs TRBV6-1 and TRBJ2-2; D is unclear. V was cut by 11 bases and J by 6 bases, with 10 bases left in between. This CDR3 contains 11 residues. Germline V gene lookup returns CDR1 MNHNS and CDR2 SASEGT. CDR3 loop: CAAKYPGELFF. DNA for the CDR3: TGTGCCGCTAAGTACCCCGGGGAGCTGTTTTTT.

The chain joins TRBV6-5 to TRBJ2-2, with 8 positions matching TRBD2. Germline assignment: CDR1 MNHEY and CDR2 SVGAGI. This CDR3 comprises 17 residues. V was pared by 1 base and J by 4 bases, with 8 bases of the junction left unmatched. The CDR3 region is CASSYFTGGAGTGELFF. CDR3 coding DNA: TGTGCCAGCAGTTACTTCACGGGGGGGGCGGGCACCGGGGAGCTGTTTTTT.

V usage is TRBV18 and J usage is TRBJ1-6, with D uncertain. The CDR3 totals 13 residues. Trimming pared 2 bases from V and 8 bases from J, leaving 7 bases between. Germline V CDR1 and CDR2: KGHSH, LQKENI. The DNA for the CDR3 is TGTGCCAGCTCACCATCCCGGGATTCACCCCTCCACTTT. This translates into CASSPSRDSPLHF.

This clonotype was seen repeatedly, ten times or more. V gene TRBV20-1 combines with J gene TRBJ2-5, with D unresolved. V dropped 1 base and J dropped 4 bases, with 7 bases sitting between them. CDR3 size: 12 residues. Germline assignment: CDR1 DFQATT and CDR2 SNEGSKA (reference sequence). CDR3 loop: CSARVGAETQYF. The CDR3 bases are TGCAGTGCTAGAGTAGGCGCAGAGACCCAGTACTTC.

This clonotype was counted only a few times. V usage is TRBV9 and J usage is TRBJ2-1; maybe TRBD2 (5 bases). In germline, CDR1 is SGDLS, CDR2 YYNGEE. Deletions cut 2 bases from V and 6 bases from J, with 12 bases between. The CDR3 loop spans 14 amino acids. The CDR3 reads CASSVGGPVNEQFF. For the CDR3, the DNA is TGTGCCAGCAGCGTTGGCGGGCCGGTCAATGAGCAGTTCTTC.

In its sample, this clonotype was seen many times. The genes are TRBV28 and TRBJ2-1, with D maybe TRBD2 (6 bases). The CDR3 sequence is 15 residues long. Germline V lookup: CDR1 MDHEN, CDR2 SYDVKM. V was trimmed by 7 bases and J by 1 base, leaving 14 bases between them. The chain's CDR3 is CASNVGGKSYNEQFF. DNA of the CDR3: TGTGCCAGCAACGTGGGCGGGAAATCCTACAATGAGCAGTTCTTC. The full variable domain, in which reference TRBV28 and TRBJ2-1 provide the parts outside the CDR3, is DVKVTQSSRYLVKRTGEKVFLECVQDMDHENMFWYRQDPGLGLRLIYFSYDVKMKEKGDIPEGYSVSREKKERFSLILESASTNQTSMYLCASNVGGKSYNEQFFGPGTRLTVL.